Listed below are T cell receptor beta chains from one sample, sequenced in a study of vaccination effects on CD4 cells after COVID-19. Assay: immunoSEQ multiplex PCR; the TCRdb copy retains only in-frame clones and omits some. In the table there are about 66,000 clones, just under 75% of which are singletons. Which antigens these TCRs recognize remains unknown. The material sequenced was CD4+ T cells from PBMCs cultured without peptide, taken after COVID-19 vaccination. The receptors derive from a human donor who received a COVID-19 vaccine. CDR3s include the opening cysteine and the closing phenylalanine or tryptophan. D genes are given only for firm matches. Clone sizes are given selectively: once, few, many, or a class where the clone is expanded.

- TRBJ1-5 TRBV10-3 TRBD1 CAISGTGGGNQPQHF TGTGCCATCAGCGGGACAGGGGGGGGAAATCAGCCCCAGCATTTT
- TRBJ1-1 TRBV30 TRBD1 CAWSVRDRVYTEAFF TGTGCCTGGAGTGTCCGGGACAGGGTGTATACTGAAGCTTTCTTT
- TRBJ2-3 TRBV2 - CASKGGVQQLSTDTQYF TGTGCCAGCAAGGGTGGGGTTCAGCAGTTGAGCACAGATACGCAGTATTTT
few TRBJ1-1 TRBV12-3/TRBV12-4 - CASSLAGYTEAFF TGTGCCAGCAGTTTAGCAGGGTACACTGAAGCTTTCTTT
few TRBJ1-5 TRBV24-1 TRBD1 CATSDARTGDNQPQHF TGTGCCACCAGTGATGCCAGGACAGGGGATAATCAGCCCCAGCATTTT
- TRBJ2-2 TRBV19 - CASSIQGVGTGELFF TGTGCCAGTAGTATTCAAGGGGTAGGGACCGGGGAGCTGTTTTTT
- TRBJ2-2 TRBV23-1 TRBD1 CASSQWDRVGGELFF TGCGCCAGCAGTCAATGGGACAGGGTGGGCGGGGAGCTGTTTTTT
- TRBJ2-3 TRBV28 - CASSPNQPPDTQYF TGTGCCAGCAGCCCTAACCAACCCCCCGATACGCAGTATTTT
- TRBJ1-1 TRBV4-1 TRBD1 CASSLDRGTEAFF TGCGCCAGCAGCCTGGACAGGGGCACTGAAGCTTTCTTT
- TRBJ1-3 TRBV5-5 - CASSFWGAGGNTIYF TGTGCCAGCAGCTTCTGGGGGGCCGGAGGAAACACCATATATTTT
few TRBJ1-3 TRBV2 - CASQRHGGRTYF TGTGCCAGCCAAAGGCATGGGGGGCGCACATATTTT
- TRBJ1-4 TRBV6-5 TRBD1 CASSLGQGNGAEKLFF TGTGCCAGCAGTTTGGGACAGGGGAACGGGGCGGAAAAACTGTTTTTT
- TRBJ1-1 TRBV5-1 TRBD1 CASSLGEGAPNTEAFF TGCGCCAGCAGCTTGGGTGAGGGGGCCCCCAACACTGAAGCTTTCTTT
- TRBJ2-1 TRBV6-5 TRBD1 CASRGDRGYNEQFF TGTGCCAGCAGGGGGGACAGAGGTTACAATGAGCAGTTCTTC
- TRBJ2-3 TRBV5-1 - CASRFAGIRTDTQYF TGCGCCAGCAGATTCGCAGGGATCCGCACAGATACGCAGTATTTT
once TRBJ1-5 TRBV23-1 TRBD1 CARDYNRGGNQPQHF TGCGCCAGGGATTATAACAGGGGCGGCAATCAGCCCCAGCATTTT
- TRBJ2-5 TRBV9 TRBD2 CASSVWGLADLQETQYF TGTGCCAGCAGCGTCTGGGGACTAGCGGACCTCCAAGAGACCCAGTACTTC
few TRBJ1-2 TRBV7-9 - CASSLAGTDGYTF TGTGCCAGCAGCTTAGCCGGGACGGATGGCTACACCTTC
- TRBJ1-2 TRBV24-1 - CATSEQGSYGYTF TGTGCCACCAGTGAACAGGGATCCTATGGCTACACCTTC
few TRBJ1-3 TRBV23-1 TRBD1 CASSQYVSKTGRIASGNTIYF TGCGCCAGCAGTCAATACGTGAGTAAGACAGGGCGGATAGCCTCTGGAAACACCATATATTTT
- TRBJ2-5 TRBV5-1 - CASSLTPDRKTQYF TGCGCCAGCAGCCTGACACCTGATAGAAAGACCCAGTACTTC
few TRBJ2-3 TRBV5-6 - CASSFLWGDTQYF TGTGCCAGCAGCTTTTTGTGGGGAGATACGCAGTATTTT
few TRBJ1-1 TRBV7-3 TRBD1 CASSGQGGDTEAFF TGTGCCAGCAGCGGACAGGGGGGAGACACTGAAGCTTTCTTT
- TRBJ1-2 TRBV7-3 TRBD1 CASSETGTGIYGYTF TGTGCCAGCAGCGAAACCGGGACAGGGATCTATGGCTACACCTTC
- TRBJ2-1 TRBV5-5 - CASSLEAASYNEQFF TGTGCCAGCAGCTTGGAGGCAGCCTCCTACAATGAGCAGTTCTTC
- TRBJ1-1 TRBV7-2 - CASSRIGFTEAFF TGTGCCAGCAGTCGGATCGGTTTCACTGAAGCTTTCTTT
- TRBJ2-5 TRBV19 TRBD1 CASSIDRDRGETQYF TGTGCCAGTAGTATAGACAGGGACAGGGGGGAGACCCAGTACTTC
- TRBJ1-3 TRBV28 TRBD1 CASSLPTGTASGNTIYF TGTGCCAGCAGTTTACCAACCGGGACAGCCTCTGGAAACACCATATATTTT
- TRBJ1-3 TRBV9 - CASSAQMSDTIYF TGTGCCAGCAGCGCCCAGATGAGTGACACCATATATTTT
- TRBJ1-1 TRBV6-6 - CASSAESWVTEAFF TGTGCCAGCAGTGCGGAGAGTTGGGTCACTGAAGCTTTCTTT
- TRBJ1-2 TRBV3-1/TRBV3-2 - CASSQTVAGGYTF TGTGCCAGCAGCCAGACCGTCGCAGGCGGCTACACCTTC
- TRBJ1-5 TRBV30 - CAWSIGYNQPQHF TGTGCCTGGAGTATCGGGTACAATCAGCCCCAGCATTTT
- TRBJ1-1 TRBV7-3 - CASSSGFGGMNTEAFF TGTGCCAGCAGCAGCGGATTCGGGGGGATGAACACTGAAGCTTTCTTT
- TRBJ2-1 TRBV5-1 - CASSFPGTYNEQFF TGCGCCAGCAGCTTCCCAGGGACCTACAATGAGCAGTTCTTC
- TRBJ1-2 TRBV30 - CAWSAQGLGGYTF TGTGCCTGGAGTGCCCAGGGTTTGGGCGGCTACACCTTC
- TRBJ2-5 TRBV3-1/TRBV3-2 - CASSQPGHQETQYF TGTGCCAGCAGCCAACCCGGGCACCAAGAGACCCAGTACTTC
- TRBJ1-2 TRBV7-2 - CASSLAKGNGYTF TGTGCCAGCAGCTTAGCGAAAGGGAATGGCTACACCTTC